The clone carrying this TCR beta chain has a handful of counts. Its antigen remains unidentified. This entry comes from a study of glioma-infiltrating T cells. Study conclusions and caveats: Non-neoplastic patients had below-expected tissue-blood divergence, while all gliomas exceeded expectation.

TCR alpha and beta CDR3 regions were amplified from RNA using iRepertoire nested multiplex PCR. Each CDR3 protein is one row after TCRdb ran MiXCR on the multiplex PCR reads. The sample has 100,000 to 150,000 distinct CDR3 sequences; more than 20% are singletons. The CDR3 extends over 15 amino acids. Germline V lookup: CDR1 SNHLY, CDR2 FYNNEI. The junction had 4 bases not matched to a gene; V was cut back by 6 bases and J by 0 bases. The chain employs TRBV2 and TRBJ2-1, with TRBD1 identical over 8 bases. Material: glioma tissue, nonneoplastic brain tissue, or PBMCs (not recorded which). This clonotype was obtained from a human donor with low-grade glioma or glioblastoma, undergoing nonglioma brain surgery, or in good health (not recorded which). The CDR3 DNA is TGTGCCAGCAGGAACGACAGGGGCTCCTACAATGAGCAGTTCTTC. Protein product: CASRNDRGSYNEQFF.